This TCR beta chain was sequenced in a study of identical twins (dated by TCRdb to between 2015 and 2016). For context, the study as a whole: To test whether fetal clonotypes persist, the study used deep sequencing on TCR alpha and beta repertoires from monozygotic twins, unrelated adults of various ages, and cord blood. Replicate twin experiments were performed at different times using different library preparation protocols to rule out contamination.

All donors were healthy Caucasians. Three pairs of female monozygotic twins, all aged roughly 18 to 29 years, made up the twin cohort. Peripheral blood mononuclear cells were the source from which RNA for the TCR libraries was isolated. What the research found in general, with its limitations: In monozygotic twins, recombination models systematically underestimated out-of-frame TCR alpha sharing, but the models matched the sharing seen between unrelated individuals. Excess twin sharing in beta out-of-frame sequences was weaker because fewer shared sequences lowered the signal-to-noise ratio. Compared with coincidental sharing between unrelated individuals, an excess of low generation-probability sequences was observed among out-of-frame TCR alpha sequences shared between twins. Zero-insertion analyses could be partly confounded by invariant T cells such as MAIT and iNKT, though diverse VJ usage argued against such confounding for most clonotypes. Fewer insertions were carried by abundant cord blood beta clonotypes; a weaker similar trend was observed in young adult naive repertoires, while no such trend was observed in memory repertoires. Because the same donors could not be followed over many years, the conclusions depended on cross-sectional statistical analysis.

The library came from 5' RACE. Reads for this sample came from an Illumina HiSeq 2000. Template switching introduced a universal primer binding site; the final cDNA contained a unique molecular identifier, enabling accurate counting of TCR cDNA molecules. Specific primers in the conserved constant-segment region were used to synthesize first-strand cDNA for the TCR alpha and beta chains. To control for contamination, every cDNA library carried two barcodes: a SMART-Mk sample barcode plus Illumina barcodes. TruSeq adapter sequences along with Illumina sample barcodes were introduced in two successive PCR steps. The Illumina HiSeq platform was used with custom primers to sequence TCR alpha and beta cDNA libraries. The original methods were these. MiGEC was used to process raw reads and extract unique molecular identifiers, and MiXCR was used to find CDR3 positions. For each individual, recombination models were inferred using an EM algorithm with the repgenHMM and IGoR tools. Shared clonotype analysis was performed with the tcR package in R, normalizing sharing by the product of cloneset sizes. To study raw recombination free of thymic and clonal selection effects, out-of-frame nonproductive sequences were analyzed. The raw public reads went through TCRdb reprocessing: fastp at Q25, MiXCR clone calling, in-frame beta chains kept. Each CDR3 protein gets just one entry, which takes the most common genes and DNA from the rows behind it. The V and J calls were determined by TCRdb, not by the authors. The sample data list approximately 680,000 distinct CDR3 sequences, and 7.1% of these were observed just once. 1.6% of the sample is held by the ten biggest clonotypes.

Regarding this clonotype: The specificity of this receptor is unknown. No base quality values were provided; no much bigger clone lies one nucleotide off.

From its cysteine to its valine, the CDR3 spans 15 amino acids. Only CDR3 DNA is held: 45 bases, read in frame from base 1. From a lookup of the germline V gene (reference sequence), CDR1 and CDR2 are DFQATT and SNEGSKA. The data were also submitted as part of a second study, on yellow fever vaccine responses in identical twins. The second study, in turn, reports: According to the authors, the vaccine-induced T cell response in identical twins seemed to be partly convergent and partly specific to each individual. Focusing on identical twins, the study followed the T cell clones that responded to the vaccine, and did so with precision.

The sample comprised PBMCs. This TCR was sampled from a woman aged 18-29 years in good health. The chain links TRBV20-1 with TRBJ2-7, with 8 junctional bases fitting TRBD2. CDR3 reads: CSARGSGASNYEQYV. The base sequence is TGCAGCGCCAGGGGTAGCGGGGCTTCTAACTACGAGCAGTACGTC.